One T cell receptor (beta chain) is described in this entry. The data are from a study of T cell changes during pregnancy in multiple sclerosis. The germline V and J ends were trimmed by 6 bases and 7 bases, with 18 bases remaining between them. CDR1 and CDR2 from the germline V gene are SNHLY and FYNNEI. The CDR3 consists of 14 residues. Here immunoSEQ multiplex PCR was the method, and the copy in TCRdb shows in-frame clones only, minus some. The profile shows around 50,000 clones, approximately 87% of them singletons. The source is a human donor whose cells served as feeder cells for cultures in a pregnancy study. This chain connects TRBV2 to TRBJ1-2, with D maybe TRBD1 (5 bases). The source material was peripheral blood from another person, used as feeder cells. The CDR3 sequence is CASSPTGPGGGYTF. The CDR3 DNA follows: TGTGCCAGCAGCCCAACAGGCCCTGGGGGTGGCTACACCTTC. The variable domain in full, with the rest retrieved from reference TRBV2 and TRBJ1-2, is EPEVTQTPSHQVTQMGQEVILRCVPISNHLYFYWYRQILGQKVEFLVSFYNNEISEKSEIFDDQFSVERPDGSNFTLKIRSTKLEDSAMYFCASSPTGPGGGYTFGSGTRLTVV.